This entry features one T cell receptor (beta chain) sequence. Stable hyperthyroidism: no ophthalmopathy progression over 18 months of follow-up. Together with thyroid ultrasound, orbital computed tomography, serum thyroxine and TRAb, clinical symptoms were used for diagnoses. The data are from a study of T cells in Graves' hyperthyroidism and ophthalmopathy. Amplification of TCR beta CDR3 regions used RNA as the template. A first-round RT-PCR of the TCR CDR3 used the HTBI primer set. Each CDR3 protein gets one entry after TCRdb re-called the multiplex PCR reads with MiXCR. The sample carries 500,000 to 650,000 distinct CDR3 sequences, 14% recorded once. CDR1 MNHEY and CDR2 SVGAGI come from the germline V gene. V lost 4 bases and J 9 bases, leaving 7 bases between the germline ends. The CDR3 sequence is 12 residues long.

The receptor was isolated from a woman aged 40 to 50 with Graves' hyperthyroidism. The gene calls are TRBV6-5 and TRBJ1-6; D unclear. The sequenced sample was blood. The CDR3 loop is CASSSPTSPLHF. For the CDR3, the DNA is TGTGCCAGCAGTTCTCCCACTTCACCCCTCCACTTT.